The rows below give T cell receptor beta chains drawn from one sample of a study of technical replicates of blood from a few donors. Profiling relied on immunoSEQ multiplex PCR, and the TCRdb table lists in-frame clones only, not all of them. Here the sample spans tens of thousands of clones, around 88% being singletons. Sequencing was done on a sample of PBMCs. The receptors come from a human donor in good health. Some clones in this sample may be carry-over from other donors' samples. Each CDR3 is given with its conserved first and last residue. Fields, in order: CDR3 protein, CDR3 DNA, J gene, clone size, V gene, D gene. D genes are given only for firm matches. Clone size appears in some rows only: once, few, many, or a class for an expanded clone.

CDR3: CASSQGLVTDTQYF
DNA: TGTGCCAGCAGCCAGGGACTAGTCACAGATACGCAGTATTTT
J: TRBJ2-3
size: NA
V: TRBV7-3
D: TRBD2

CDR3: CASRGQGLNTEAFF
DNA: TGCGCCAGCAGGGGACAGGGGCTTAACACTGAAGCTTTCTTT
J: TRBJ1-1
size: NA
V: TRBV5-1
D: TRBD1

CDR3: CASATATGELFF
DNA: TGTGCCAGTGCAACAGCCACCGGGGAGCTGTTTTTT
J: TRBJ2-2
size: NA
V: TRBV19
D: NA

CDR3: CASSLRTSGGERQFF
DNA: TGTGCCAGCAGCCTGAGGACTAGCGGGGGGGAGCGGCAGTTCTTC
J: TRBJ2-1
size: NA
V: TRBV5-4
D: TRBD2

CDR3: CASSTGFGNTIYF
DNA: TGTGCCAGCAGCACAGGGTTTGGAAACACCATATATTTT
J: TRBJ1-3
size: NA
V: TRBV2
D: NA

CDR3: CASSYTGTGAFGYTF
DNA: TGTGCCAGCAGCTATACCGGGACAGGGGCTTTTGGCTACACCTTC
J: TRBJ1-2
size: NA
V: TRBV7-2
D: TRBD1

CDR3: CASSFLSSGSWYEQFF
DNA: TGTGCCAGCAGCTTTCTATCTAGCGGGAGTTGGTATGAGCAGTTCTTC
J: TRBJ2-1
size: NA
V: TRBV5-6
D: TRBD2

CDR3: CASRVGQEASPLHF
DNA: TGTGCCAGCAGGGTAGGACAGGAGGCCTCACCCCTCCACTTT
J: TRBJ1-6
size: NA
V: TRBV27
D: TRBD1

CDR3: CASSPTRTGGVYEQYF
DNA: TGTGCCAGCTCACCCACTAGGACAGGGGGCGTCTACGAGCAGTACTTC
J: TRBJ2-7
size: NA
V: TRBV18
D: TRBD1

CDR3: CASSSDRLVWNEQFF
DNA: TGTGCCAGCAGCTCCGACCGACTAGTGTGGAATGAGCAGTTCTTC
J: TRBJ2-1
size: NA
V: TRBV7-9
D: NA

CDR3: CASSFSPRTSQTDTQYF
DNA: TGTGCCAGCAGCTTTTCCCCCAGGACAAGTCAGACAGATACGCAGTATTTT
J: TRBJ2-3
size: NA
V: TRBV9
D: NA

CDR3: CASGTLRAGANVLTF
DNA: TGCGCCAGCGGTACTTTGAGGGCTGGGGCCAACGTCCTGACTTTC
J: TRBJ2-6
size: few
V: TRBV4-3
D: NA

CDR3: CSVGGSNQPQHF
DNA: TGCAGCGTTGGAGGTAGCAATCAGCCCCAGCATTTT
J: TRBJ1-5
size: NA
V: TRBV29-1
D: NA

CDR3: CASTEGGSSYNEQFF
DNA: TGTGCCAGCACCGAAGGAGGGAGCTCCTACAATGAGCAGTTCTTC
J: TRBJ2-1
size: NA
V: TRBV6-6
D: NA

CDR3: CASSQSRPDRPYNEQFF
DNA: TGCGCCAGCAGCCAATCACGGCCGGACAGGCCCTACAATGAGCAGTTCTTC
J: TRBJ2-1
size: NA
V: TRBV4-3
D: TRBD1

CDR3: CASSLEGRNTEAFF
DNA: TGTGCCAGCAGCTTGGAGGGAAGGAACACTGAAGCTTTCTTT
J: TRBJ1-1
size: NA
V: TRBV7-9
D: NA

CDR3: CASSPREGTYEKLFF
DNA: TGTGCCAGCTCACCACGAGAGGGGACATATGAAAAACTGTTTTTT
J: TRBJ1-4
size: NA
V: TRBV18
D: NA

CDR3: CASSQVLANTGELFF
DNA: TGTGCCAGCAGCCAAGTACTAGCGAACACCGGGGAGCTGTTTTTT
J: TRBJ2-2
size: NA
V: TRBV14
D: NA

CDR3: CASSSNSYNEQFF
DNA: TGTGCCAGCAGCTCCAACTCCTACAATGAGCAGTTCTTC
J: TRBJ2-1
size: NA
V: TRBV11-3
D: NA

CDR3: CASSVATGTGGYGYTF
DNA: TGTGCCAGCAGCGTAGCGACGGGGACAGGGGGTTATGGCTACACCTTC
J: TRBJ1-2
size: NA
V: TRBV9
D: TRBD1

CDR3: CASSGGEGRYGNTIYF
DNA: TGTGCCAGCAGTGGGGGGGAGGGACGCTACGGAAACACCATATATTTT
J: TRBJ1-3
size: NA
V: TRBV25-1
D: NA

CDR3: CASSEAREQYF
DNA: TGTGCCAGCAGTGAAGCGCGCGAGCAGTACTTC
J: TRBJ2-7
size: NA
V: TRBV6-1
D: NA

CDR3: CASSQDDLAGMYEQYF
DNA: TGTGCCAGCAGCCAAGATGACCTAGCGGGAATGTACGAGCAGTACTTC
J: TRBJ2-7
size: NA
V: TRBV4-2
D: TRBD2

CDR3: CASSSRGNNQPQHF
DNA: TGTGCCAGCAGTAGCAGGGGGAACAATCAGCCCCAGCATTTT
J: TRBJ1-5
size: NA
V: TRBV27
D: TRBD1

CDR3: CASSRGTEYSGNTIYF
DNA: TGCGCCAGCAGCAGAGGGACTGAATACTCTGGAAACACCATATATTTT
J: TRBJ1-3
size: NA
V: TRBV5-1
D: NA

CDR3: CASSLSGRDEQYF
DNA: TGTGCCAGCAGTTTGTCAGGGAGGGACGAGCAGTACTTC
J: TRBJ2-7
size: NA
V: TRBV6-5
D: TRBD2

CDR3: CASSPEGRGGRLTDTQYF
DNA: TGCGCCAGCAGCCCAGAAGGGCGGGGGGGAAGACTCACAGATACGCAGTATTTT
J: TRBJ2-3
size: NA
V: TRBV4-3
D: TRBD2

CDR3: CAWSVPGGNQPQHF
DNA: TGTGCCTGGAGTGTACCGGGGGGCAATCAGCCCCAGCATTTT
J: TRBJ1-5
size: NA
V: TRBV30
D: NA

CDR3: CSVGSPGAGTGELFF
DNA: TGCAGCGTAGGGTCCCCCGGAGCGGGTACCGGGGAGCTGTTTTTT
J: TRBJ2-2
size: NA
V: TRBV29-1
D: NA

CDR3: CASSFAYSNQPQHF
DNA: TGTGCCAGCAGCTTCGCGTATAGCAATCAGCCCCAGCATTTT
J: TRBJ1-5
size: NA
V: TRBV7-8
D: NA

CDR3: CASSSPSTSREQFF
DNA: TGTGCCAGCAGCTCACCGTCGACTAGCCGTGAGCAGTTCTTC
J: TRBJ2-1
size: NA
V: TRBV11-2
D: TRBD2

CDR3: CASSFGQAITDTQYF
DNA: TGTGCCAGCAGCTTTGGCCAGGCGATCACAGATACGCAGTATTTT
J: TRBJ2-3
size: NA
V: TRBV7-8
D: NA

CDR3: CAISLGLAGGQGEQFF
DNA: TGTGCCATCAGTCTCGGGCTAGCGGGGGGGCAGGGTGAGCAGTTCTTC
J: TRBJ2-1
size: NA
V: TRBV10-3
D: TRBD2

CDR3: CASSEVGAWLFF
DNA: TGTGCCAGCAGTGAAGTGGGGGCTTGGCTGTTTTTT
J: TRBJ1-4
size: NA
V: TRBV2
D: NA